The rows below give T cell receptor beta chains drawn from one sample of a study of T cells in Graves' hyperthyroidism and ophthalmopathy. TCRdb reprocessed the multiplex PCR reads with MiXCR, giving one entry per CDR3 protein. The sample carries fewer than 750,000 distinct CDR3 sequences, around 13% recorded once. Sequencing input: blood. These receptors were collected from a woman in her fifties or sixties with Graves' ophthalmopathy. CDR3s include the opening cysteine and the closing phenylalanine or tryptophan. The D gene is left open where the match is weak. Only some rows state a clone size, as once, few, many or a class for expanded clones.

CASREWDGEQYF,TGTGCCAGCAGGGAATGGGACGGAGAGCAGTACTTC,many,12,TRBJ2-7,NA,TRBV27
CASSFRRDSGNTIYF,TGTGCCAGCAGTTTTAGAAGGGACTCTGGAAACACCATATATTTT,once,15,TRBJ1-3,NA,TRBV12-3/TRBV12-4
CASSPWDRAQPQHF,TGTGCCAGCAGTCCCTGGGACAGGGCCCAGCCCCAGCATTTT,many,14,TRBJ1-5,TRBD1,TRBV6-2/TRBV6-3
CASSTQRDRHFNQPQHF,TGTGCCAGCAGTACCCAACGGGACAGACACTTCAATCAGCCCCAGCATTTT,many,17,TRBJ1-5,TRBD1,TRBV6-2/TRBV6-3
CASSAGQQYNEQFF,TGTGCCAGCAGCGCGGGACAGCAATACAATGAGCAGTTCTTC,many,14,TRBJ2-1,NA,TRBV11-2
CASSIVTPNYGYTF,TGTGCCAGTAGTATAGTAACACCCAACTATGGCTACACCTTC,many,14,TRBJ1-2,NA,TRBV19
CASSLTGLAGVAGELFF,TGTGCCAGCAGCTTAACTGGACTAGCGGGAGTAGCCGGGGAGCTGTTTTTT,NA,17,TRBJ2-2,TRBD2,TRBV7-9
CASSEARKDRYGYTF,TGTGCCAGCAGTGAAGCGCGGAAGGACCGCTATGGCTACACCTTC,many,15,TRBJ1-2,NA,TRBV2
CASSLTRDFIQYF,TGTGCCAGCAGTCTCACCCGGGACTTCATTCAGTACTTC,NA,13,TRBJ2-4,NA,TRBV11-2
CASSYNIGTQSPLYTEAFF,TGTGCCAGCAGTTACAATATTGGGACTCAAAGCCCTCTTTACACTGAAGCTTTCTTT,many,19,TRBJ1-1,NA,TRBV6-2/TRBV6-3
CAWSVIAGNTIYF,TGTGCCTGGAGTGTTATCGCTGGAAACACCATATATTTT,many,13,TRBJ1-3,NA,TRBV30
CASSFAGGGETQYF,TGTGCCAGCAGCTTCGCGGGAGGAGGGGAGACCCAGTACTTC,few,14,TRBJ2-5,TRBD2,TRBV7-9
CASSLVTGEAQYF,TGTGCCAGCAGCTTAGTGACGGGAGAGGCGCAGTATTTT,many,13,TRBJ2-3,NA,TRBV7-2
CASSLRPDRDPGGYTF,TGTGCCAGCAGCTTGAGACCCGACAGGGACCCTGGTGGCTACACCTTC,many,16,TRBJ1-2,TRBD1,TRBV7-9
CSARDDRVTGELFF,TGCAGTGCTAGAGACGACAGGGTAACCGGGGAGCTGTTTTTT,many,14,TRBJ2-2,TRBD1,TRBV20-1
CASMFRDSYEQYF,TGTGCCAGCATGTTCAGGGACTCCTACGAGCAGTACTTC,many,13,TRBJ2-7,NA,TRBV28
CASSYRGQGDSPLHF,TGTGCCAGCAGTTACCGGGGACAGGGGGATTCACCCCTCCACTTT,NA,15,TRBJ1-6,TRBD1,TRBV6-6
CSARDRGTSGSQGFTGELFF,TGCAGTGCTAGAGATAGGGGGACTAGCGGGAGCCAGGGATTCACCGGGGAGCTGTTTTTT,many,20,TRBJ2-2,TRBD2,TRBV20-1
CASSQVPRNEQFF,TGCGCCAGCAGCCAAGTCCCCAGAAATGAGCAGTTCTTC,many,13,TRBJ2-1,NA,TRBV4-3
CASSDRQGFTEAFF,TGTGCCAGCAGTGATCGACAGGGCTTCACTGAAGCTTTCTTT,many,14,TRBJ1-1,TRBD1,TRBV6-1
CAISQFQITAGTPAFF,TGTGCCATCAGTCAGTTTCAAATAACCGCCGGGACTCCAGCTTTCTTT,many,16,TRBJ1-1,NA,TRBV10-3
CSALKAGASTDTQYF,TGCAGTGCTCTGAAAGCGGGAGCTAGCACAGATACGCAGTATTTT,many,15,TRBJ2-3,TRBD2,TRBV20-1
CASSLTGRVEAFF,TGTGCCAGCAGCTTAACAGGGCGGGTTGAAGCTTTCTTT,many,13,TRBJ1-1,NA,TRBV7-8
CASTEGATNEKLFF,TGTGCCAGCACCGAGGGGGCAACTAATGAAAAACTGTTTTTT,NA,14,TRBJ1-4,NA,TRBV2
CSARILAGGGGLTDTQYF,TGCAGTGCTAGAATCTTAGCGGGAGGTGGGGGCCTCACAGATACGCAGTATTTT,NA,18,TRBJ2-3,TRBD2,TRBV20-1
CASSEAWTGEDYEQYF,TGTGCCAGCAGTGAAGCTTGGACAGGGGAAGACTACGAGCAGTACTTC,many,16,TRBJ2-7,TRBD1,TRBV2
CASSNYISHNQPQHF,TGTGCCAGTAGTAATTACATCAGTCACAATCAGCCCCAGCATTTT,few,15,TRBJ1-5,NA,TRBV19
CSASQTYEQYF,TGCAGTGCTAGTCAGACCTACGAGCAGTACTTC,many,11,TRBJ2-7,NA,TRBV20-1
CASSLDRISLSEQFF,TGTGCCAGCAGCCTTGACCGAATATCACTTAGTGAGCAGTTCTTC,few,15,TRBJ2-1,NA,TRBV11-3
CSAREPGPWNQPQHF,TGCAGTGCTAGAGAACCGGGACCATGGAATCAGCCCCAGCATTTT,few,15,TRBJ1-5,NA,TRBV20-1
CASSVYRNSGNTIYF,TGTGCCAGCAGCGTTTACAGGAACTCTGGAAACACCATATATTTT,few,15,TRBJ1-3,NA,TRBV7-9
CSMGAGGAGTEAFF,TGCAGCATGGGTGCAGGGGGCGCGGGCACTGAAGCTTTCTTT,many,14,TRBJ1-1,TRBD1,TRBV20-1
CASSFPQGNTGELFF,TGTGCCAGCAGTTTCCCTCAGGGGAACACCGGGGAGCTGTTTTTT,many,15,TRBJ2-2,NA,TRBV12-3/TRBV12-4
CSARSPTGVEQYF,TGCAGTGCTAGGTCCCCAACCGGGGTCGAGCAGTACTTC,many,13,TRBJ2-7,NA,TRBV20-1
CASSQGTTSGRRTDTQYF,TGCGCCAGCAGCCAAGGAACCACTAGCGGGAGACGCACAGATACGCAGTATTTT,many,18,TRBJ2-3,TRBD2,TRBV4-1
CSAGLAGSEGELFF,TGCAGTGCTGGACTAGCGGGTTCCGAAGGGGAGCTGTTTTTT,NA,14,TRBJ2-2,TRBD2,TRBV20-1
CASSYSGQTLAKNIQYF,TGTGCCAGCAGTTACTCGGGCCAGACGCTAGCCAAAAACATTCAGTACTTC,many,17,TRBJ2-4,NA,TRBV6-2/TRBV6-3
CASSPGPGANEKLFF,TGTGCCAGTAGTCCTGGTCCCGGGGCTAATGAAAAACTGTTTTTT,NA,15,TRBJ1-4,NA,TRBV19
CASSPFGISLNTEAFF,TGTGCCAGCTCACCATTCGGAATTTCCTTGAACACTGAAGCTTTCTTT,many,16,TRBJ1-1,NA,TRBV18
CASSLWGQGANTGELFF,TGTGCCAGCAGTTTGTGGGGACAGGGCGCGAACACCGGGGAGCTGTTTTTT,NA,17,TRBJ2-2,TRBD1,TRBV28
CASSLAVRKITATDTQYF,TGCGCCAGCAGCTTAGCGGTCCGAAAAATAACGGCCACAGATACGCAGTATTTT,many,18,TRBJ2-3,NA,TRBV5-1
CASSHPQGDPYNEQFF,TGTGCCAGCTCACATCCTCAGGGAGACCCCTACAATGAGCAGTTCTTC,NA,16,TRBJ2-1,NA,TRBV18
CASSQDFTVSNYGYTF,TGCGCCAGCAGCCAAGATTTTACAGTCTCAAACTATGGCTACACCTTC,few,16,TRBJ1-2,NA,TRBV4-3